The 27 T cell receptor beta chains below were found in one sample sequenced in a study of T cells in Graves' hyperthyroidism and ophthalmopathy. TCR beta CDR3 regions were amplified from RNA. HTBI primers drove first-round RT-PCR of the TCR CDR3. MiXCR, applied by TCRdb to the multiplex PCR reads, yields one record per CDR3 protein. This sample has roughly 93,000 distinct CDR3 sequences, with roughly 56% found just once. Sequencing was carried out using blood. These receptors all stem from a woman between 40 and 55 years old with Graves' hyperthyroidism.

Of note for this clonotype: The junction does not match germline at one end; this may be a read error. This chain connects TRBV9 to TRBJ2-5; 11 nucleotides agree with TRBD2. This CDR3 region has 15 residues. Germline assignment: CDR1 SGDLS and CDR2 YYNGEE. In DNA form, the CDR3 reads TGTGCCAGCAGCGGAAGGGGACTAGCGGCAAGGACCCAGCACTTC. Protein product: CASSGRGLAARTQHF.

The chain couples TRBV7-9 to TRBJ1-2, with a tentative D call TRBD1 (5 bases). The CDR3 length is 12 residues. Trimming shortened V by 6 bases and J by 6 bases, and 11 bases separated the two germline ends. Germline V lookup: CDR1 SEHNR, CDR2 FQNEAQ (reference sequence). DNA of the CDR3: TGTGCCAGCAGTAGCGGGACGGATGGCTACACCTTC. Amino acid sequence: CASSSGTDGYTF.

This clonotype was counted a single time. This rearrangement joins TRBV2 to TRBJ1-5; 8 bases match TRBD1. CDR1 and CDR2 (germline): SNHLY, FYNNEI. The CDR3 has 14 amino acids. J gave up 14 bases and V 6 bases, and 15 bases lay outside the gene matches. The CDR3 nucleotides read TGTGCCAGCAGCTTAGGGGGACAGGAAACCTACGAGCATTTT. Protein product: CASSLGGQETYEHF. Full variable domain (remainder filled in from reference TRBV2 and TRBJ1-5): EPEVTQTPSHQVTQMGQEVILRCVPISNHLYFYWYRQILGQKVEFLVSFYNNEISEKSEIFDDQFSVERPDGSNFTLKIRSTKLEDSAMYFCASSLGGQETYEHFGDGTRLSIL.

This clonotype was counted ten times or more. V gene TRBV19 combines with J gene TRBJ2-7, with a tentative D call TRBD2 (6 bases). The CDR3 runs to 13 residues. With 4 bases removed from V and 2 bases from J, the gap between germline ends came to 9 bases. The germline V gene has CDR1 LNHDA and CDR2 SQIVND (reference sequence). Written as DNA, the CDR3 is TGTGCCAGTAGTACTGGGGGGACCTACGAGCAGTACTTC. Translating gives CASSTGGTYEQYF.

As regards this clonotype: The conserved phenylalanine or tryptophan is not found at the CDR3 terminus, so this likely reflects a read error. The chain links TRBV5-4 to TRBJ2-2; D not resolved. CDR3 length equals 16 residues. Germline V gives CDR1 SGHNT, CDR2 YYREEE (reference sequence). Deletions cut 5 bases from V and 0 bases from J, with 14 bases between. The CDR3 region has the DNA TGTGCCAGCAGTCACCGAGGAACTACGAACACCGGGGAGCTGTTTTCT. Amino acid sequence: CASSHRGTTNTGELFS.

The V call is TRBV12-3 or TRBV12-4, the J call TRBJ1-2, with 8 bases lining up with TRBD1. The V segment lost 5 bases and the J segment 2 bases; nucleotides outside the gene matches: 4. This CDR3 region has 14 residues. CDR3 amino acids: CASSRQGRNYGYTF. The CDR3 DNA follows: TGTGCCAGCAGTCGACAGGGGAGGAACTATGGCTACACCTTC.

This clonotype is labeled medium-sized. This chain's CDR3 is CASSQSGNSGNTIYF. The DNA for the CDR3 is TGTGCCAGCAGCCAGAGCGGGAACTCTGGAAACACCATATATTTT. The gene calls are TRBV7-2 and TRBJ1-3; no definite D call. V lost 5 bases and J 0 bases, leaving 11 bases between the germline ends. From germline, CDR1 is SGHTA and CDR2 FQGNSA. The CDR3 runs 15 residues.

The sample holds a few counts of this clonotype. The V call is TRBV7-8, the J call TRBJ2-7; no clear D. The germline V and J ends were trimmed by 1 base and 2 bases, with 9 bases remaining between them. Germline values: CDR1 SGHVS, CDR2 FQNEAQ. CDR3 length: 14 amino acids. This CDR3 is CASSLGAAAYEQYF. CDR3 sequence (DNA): TGTGCCAGCAGCTTAGGGGCGGCTGCCTACGAGCAGTACTTC. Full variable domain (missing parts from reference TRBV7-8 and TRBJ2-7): GAGVSQSPRYKVAKRGQDVALRCDPISGHVSLFWYQQALGQGPEFLTYFQNEAQLDKSGLPSDRFFAERPEGSVSTLKIQRTQQEDSAVYLCASSLGAAAYEQYFGPGTRLTVT.

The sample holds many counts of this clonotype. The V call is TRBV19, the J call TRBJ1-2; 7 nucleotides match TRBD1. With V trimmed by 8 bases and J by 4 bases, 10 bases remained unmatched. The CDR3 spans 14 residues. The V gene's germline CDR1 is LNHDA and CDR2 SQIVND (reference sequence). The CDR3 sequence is CASQPGQLSYGYTF. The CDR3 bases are TGTGCCAGTCAACCGGGACAGCTATCCTATGGCTACACCTTC.

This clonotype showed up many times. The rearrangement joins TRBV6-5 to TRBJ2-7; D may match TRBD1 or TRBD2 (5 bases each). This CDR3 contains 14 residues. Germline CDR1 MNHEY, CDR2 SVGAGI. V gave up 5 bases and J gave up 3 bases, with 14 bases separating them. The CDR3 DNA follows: TGTGCCAGCAGTCCCCGGGGCTACGACTACGAGCAGTACTTC. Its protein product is CASSPRGYDYEQYF.

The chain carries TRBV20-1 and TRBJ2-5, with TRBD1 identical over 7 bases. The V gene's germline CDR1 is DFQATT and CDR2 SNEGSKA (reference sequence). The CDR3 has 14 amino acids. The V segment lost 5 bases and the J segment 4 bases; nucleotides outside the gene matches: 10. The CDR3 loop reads CSAPKQGNGETQYF. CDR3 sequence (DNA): TGCAGTGCTCCAAAACAGGGGAACGGAGAGACCCAGTACTTC.

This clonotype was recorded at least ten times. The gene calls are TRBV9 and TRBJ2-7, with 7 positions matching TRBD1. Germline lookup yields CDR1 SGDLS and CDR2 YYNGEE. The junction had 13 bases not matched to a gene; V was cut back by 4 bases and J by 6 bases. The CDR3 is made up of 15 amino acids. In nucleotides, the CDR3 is TGTGCCAGCAGCCCTCATATGACCTCAGGGGGCGAGCAGTACTTC. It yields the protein CASSPHMTSGGEQYF.

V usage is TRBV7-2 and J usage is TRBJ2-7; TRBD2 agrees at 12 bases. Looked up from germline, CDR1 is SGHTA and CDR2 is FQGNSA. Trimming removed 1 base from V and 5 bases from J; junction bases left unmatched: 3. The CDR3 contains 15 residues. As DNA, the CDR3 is TGTGCCAGCAGCTTAGGACTAGCGGGAGCTCACGAGCAGTACTTC. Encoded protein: CASSLGLAGAHEQYF.

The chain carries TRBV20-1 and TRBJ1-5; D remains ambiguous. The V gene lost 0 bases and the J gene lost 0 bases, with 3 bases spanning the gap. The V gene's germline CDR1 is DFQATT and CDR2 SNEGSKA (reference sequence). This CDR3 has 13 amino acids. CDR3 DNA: TGCAGTGCTAGAGATTATAGCAATCAGCCCCAGCATTTT. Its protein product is CSARDYSNQPQHF.

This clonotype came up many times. The CDR3 sequence is CASSLSWGRNQPQHF. CDR3 DNA: TGTGCCAGCAGTTTATCGTGGGGAAGGAATCAGCCCCAGCATTTT. This sequence joins TRBV12-3 or TRBV12-4 and TRBJ1-5, with D hard to call. The CDR3 is 15 residues long. The V gene lost 2 bases and the J gene lost 4 bases, with 12 bases spanning the gap.

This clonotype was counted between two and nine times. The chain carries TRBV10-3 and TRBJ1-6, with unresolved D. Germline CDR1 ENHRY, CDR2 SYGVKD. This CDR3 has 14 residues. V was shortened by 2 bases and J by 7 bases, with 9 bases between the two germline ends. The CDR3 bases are TGTGCCATCAGTGAGGGGGTCAGCAATTCACCCCTCCACTTT. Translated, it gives CAISEGVSNSPLHF.

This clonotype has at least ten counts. CDR3 amino acids: CASSPDPRGGYTF. The CDR3 DNA sequence: TGTGCCAGCAGCCCAGACCCAAGGGGTGGCTACACCTTC. The chain links TRBV7-2 to TRBJ1-2; weak D call: TRBD1 (5 bases). Per the germline V gene, CDR1 is SGHTA and CDR2 is FQGNSA. Trimming removed 5 bases at V and 7 bases at J, with 14 bases between. CDR3 length: 13 amino acids.

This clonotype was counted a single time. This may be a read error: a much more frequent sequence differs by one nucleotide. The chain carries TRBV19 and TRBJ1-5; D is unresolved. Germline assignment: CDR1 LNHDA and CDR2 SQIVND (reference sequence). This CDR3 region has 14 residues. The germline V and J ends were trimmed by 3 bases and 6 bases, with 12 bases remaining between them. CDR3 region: CASSIPGELQPQHF. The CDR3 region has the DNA TGTGCCAGTAGTATTCCCGGGGAGCTTCAGCCCCAGCATTTT.

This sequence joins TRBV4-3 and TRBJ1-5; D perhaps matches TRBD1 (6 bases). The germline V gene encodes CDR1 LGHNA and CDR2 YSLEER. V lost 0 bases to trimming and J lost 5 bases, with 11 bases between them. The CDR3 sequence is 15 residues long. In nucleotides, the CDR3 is TGCGCCAGCAGCCAAGATAGGGGGGGAGATCAGCCCCAGCATTTT. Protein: CASSQDRGGDQPQHF.

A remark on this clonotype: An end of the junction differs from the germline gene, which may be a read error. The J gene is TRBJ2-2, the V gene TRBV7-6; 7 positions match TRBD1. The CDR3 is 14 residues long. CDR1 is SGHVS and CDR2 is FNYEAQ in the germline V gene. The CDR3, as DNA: TGTACCAGCAGACGACAGGGTAACACCGGGGAGCTGTTTTTT. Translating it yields CTSRRQGNTGELFF.

CDR3 region: CASSFPGTASGTQYF. DNA of the CDR3: TGTGCCAGCAGCTTCCCCGGGACAGCTAGCGGGACCCAGTACTTC. The genes are TRBV7-2 and TRBJ2-5; D may be TRBD1 or TRBD2 (7 bases each). This CDR3 is 15 amino acids long. Germline V gives CDR1 SGHTA, CDR2 FQGNSA. V was pared by 3 bases and J by 7 bases, with 18 bases between.

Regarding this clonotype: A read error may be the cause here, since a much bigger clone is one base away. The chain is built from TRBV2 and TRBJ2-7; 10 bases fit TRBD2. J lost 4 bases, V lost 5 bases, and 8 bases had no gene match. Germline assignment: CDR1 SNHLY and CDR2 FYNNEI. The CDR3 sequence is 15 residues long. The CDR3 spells CASSYSASGSYEQYF. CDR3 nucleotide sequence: TGTGCCAGCAGTTACTCAGCTAGCGGGAGTTACGAGCAGTACTTC.

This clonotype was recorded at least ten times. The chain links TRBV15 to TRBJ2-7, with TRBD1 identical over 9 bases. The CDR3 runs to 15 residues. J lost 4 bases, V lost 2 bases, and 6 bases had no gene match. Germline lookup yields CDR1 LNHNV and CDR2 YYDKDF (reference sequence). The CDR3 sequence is CATSRTRTGAYEQYF. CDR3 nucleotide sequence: TGTGCCACCAGCAGAACCAGGACAGGGGCTTACGAGCAGTACTTC.

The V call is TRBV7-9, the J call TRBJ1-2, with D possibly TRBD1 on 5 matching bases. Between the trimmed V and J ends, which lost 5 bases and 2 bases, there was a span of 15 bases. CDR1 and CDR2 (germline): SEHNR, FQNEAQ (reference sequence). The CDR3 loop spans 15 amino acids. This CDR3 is CASSLSGTVNYGYTF. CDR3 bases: TGTGCCAGCAGCCTGTCAGGGACGGTGAACTATGGCTACACCTTC.

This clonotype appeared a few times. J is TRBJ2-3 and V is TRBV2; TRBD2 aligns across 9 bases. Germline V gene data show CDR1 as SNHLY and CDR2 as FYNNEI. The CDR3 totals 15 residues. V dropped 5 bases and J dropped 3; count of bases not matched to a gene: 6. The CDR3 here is CASSFVAGVTDTQYF. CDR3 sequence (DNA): TGTGCCAGCAGTTTTGTAGCGGGAGTGACAGATACGCAGTATTTT.

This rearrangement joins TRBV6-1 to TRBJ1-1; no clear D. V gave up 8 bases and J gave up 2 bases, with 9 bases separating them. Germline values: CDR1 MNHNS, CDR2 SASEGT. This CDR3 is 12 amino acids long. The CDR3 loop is CASQKGNTEAFF. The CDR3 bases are TGTGCCAGCCAGAAGGGAAACACTGAAGCTTTCTTT.

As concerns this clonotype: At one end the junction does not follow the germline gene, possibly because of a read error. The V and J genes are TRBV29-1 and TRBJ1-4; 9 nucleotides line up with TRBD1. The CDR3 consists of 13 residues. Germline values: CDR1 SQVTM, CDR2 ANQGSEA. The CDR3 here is CSVQGALMKNCLF. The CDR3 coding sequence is TGCAGCGTACAGGGGGCGTTAATGAAAAACTGTCTTTTT. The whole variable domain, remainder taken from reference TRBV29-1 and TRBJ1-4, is SAVISQKPSRDICQRGTSLTIQCQVDSQVTMMFWYRQQPGQSLTLIATANQGSEATYESGFVIDKFPISRPNLTFSTLTVSNMSPEDSSIYLCSVQGALMKNCLFGSGTQLSVL.